The sequence of this TCR beta chain was determined in a study of blood T cell repertoires in COVID-19. CDR1 and CDR2 from the germline V gene are SGHTA and FQGNSA. The J segment lost 8 bases and the V segment lost 5 bases, leaving 11 bases of the junction unmatched. The CDR3 consists of 15 residues. Measured with immunoSEQ multiplex PCR; TCRdb has only the in-frame clones, and not every one. The sample consists of 99,000 or so clones, 80% to 90% of them appearing once. Sample: peripheral blood. The TCR sequence derives from a man aged 55 to 70 with acute or convalescent COVID-19. The rearrangement joins TRBV7-2 to TRBJ1-2, with TRBD1 matching over 10 bases. The CDR3 loop reads CASSGRQGAGLGYTF. In nucleotides, the CDR3 is TGTGCCAGCAGCGGAAGACAGGGGGCGGGCCTGGGCTACACCTTC.